This entry lists 10 T cell receptor beta chains sequenced from one sample in a study of human thymus T cells (TCRdb year 2020). The library relied on the immunoSEQ multiplex PCR assay. Sourced from immuneACCESS, this table was stored by TCRdb with only in-frame sequences that have V and J called. A share of the clones is absent; for the studies checked, an unresolved V gene accounts for under half, and the remainder has no known explanation. This sample holds around 44,000 clones; around 94% were observed only once. Jointly, the top ten make up 0.095% to 0.15% of the sample. Sequenced input: blood. These TCRs come from a boy in the first two years of life with a congenital heart defect but otherwise immunologically healthy.

CDR3 coding DNA: TGTGCCAGCAGCTTGGACAGGGGGCACACTGAAGCTTTCTTT. Its protein product is CASSLDRGHTEAFF. The chain uses TRBV7-2 and TRBJ1-1; the match to TRBD1 covers 11 bases. Germline assignment: CDR1 SGHTA and CDR2 FQGNSA. V shed 3 bases, J shed 3 bases, and the junction held 0 bases outside the gene matches. The CDR3 covers 14 residues.

The chain employs TRBV19 and TRBJ2-1, with TRBD2 matching over 9 bases. The CDR3 runs 16 residues. Germline CDR1 is LNHDA and CDR2 is SQIVND (reference sequence). The V and J ends lost 8 bases and 10 bases, in that order; junction bases with no gene match: 18. This CDR3 reads CASHSEGGLAWGEQFF. Here the CDR3 DNA reads TGTGCCAGTCATTCCGAGGGGGGACTAGCATGGGGAGAGCAGTTCTTC.

This chain joins TRBV6-5 and TRBJ1-1; a weak D match, TRBD1 (5 bases). Germline loops: CDR1 MNHEY, CDR2 SVGAGI. Trimming cost V 4 bases and J 3 bases, with 12 bases left between them. The CDR3 consists of 14 residues. CDR3 sequence (DNA): TGTGCCAGCAGTTTCAGGGTAGCGGACACTGAAGCTTTCTTT. It translates to CASSFRVADTEAFF.

The chain employs TRBV7-8 and TRBJ2-7; D not certain. This CDR3 region has 12 residues. Trimming stripped 4 bases from V and 3 bases from J, with 7 bases between. In germline, CDR1 is SGHVS, CDR2 FQNEAQ. The chain's CDR3 is CASSSRIYEQYF. Written as DNA, the CDR3 is TGTGCCAGCAGCTCCCGGATCTACGAGCAGTACTTC.

This clone was recorded once. The chain has TRBV27 and TRBJ2-5; TRBD2 agrees at 10 bases. This CDR3 region has 14 residues. Germline loops: CDR1 MNHEY, CDR2 SMNVEV (reference sequence). Germline trimming cut 2 bases from V and 3 bases from J; bases unmatched to any gene: 0. Written as DNA, the CDR3 is TGTGCCAGCAGTTTACTAGCGGGGGAAGAGACCCAGTACTTC. Its protein product is CASSLLAGEETQYF.

The V gene is TRBV10-3, the J gene TRBJ2-3, with 9 bases lining up with TRBD1. CDR1 is ENHRY and CDR2 is SYGVKD in the germline V gene. The CDR3 is made up of 11 amino acids. The trim removed 4 bases at V and 13 bases at J, leaving 3 bases unmatched. CDR3 nucleotides: TGTGCCATCAGTGGCGGACAGGGGAAGTATTTT. Translated: CAISGGQGKYF.

The chain links TRBV2 to TRBJ2-1; 11 bases map to TRBD2. The CDR3 spans 17 residues. Germline V gives CDR1 SNHLY, CDR2 FYNNEI. J was trimmed by 3 bases and V by 6 bases; bases with no gene match: 10. In DNA, the CDR3 is TGTGCCAGCAGGGCGGGCCCTAGCGGGGGGTTCTACAATGAGCAGTTCTTC. Its translation: CASRAGPSGGFYNEQFF.

This clone was picked up one time. V usage is TRBV7-8 and J usage is TRBJ1-4; the D gene is possibly TRBD1 (6 bases). The germline V and J ends were trimmed by 3 bases and 8 bases, with 16 bases remaining between them. This CDR3 contains 15 residues. Germline loops: CDR1 SGHVS, CDR2 FQNEAQ. In DNA, the CDR3 is TGTGCCAGCAGCTTCCGACAGGTTCAAGGGGAAAAACTGTTTTTT. Protein product: CASSFRQVQGEKLFF.

The chain joins TRBV5-4 to TRBJ1-6; weak D call: TRBD1 (6 bases). The CDR3 consists of 16 residues. The germline CDR1 and CDR2 sequences are SGHNT and YYREEE (reference sequence). V lost 0 bases and J lost 5, with 12 bases in between. The CDR3: CASSLEPGHHNSPLHF. The CDR3 bases are TGTGCCAGCAGCTTGGAGCCGGGACACCATAATTCACCCCTCCACTTT.

The chain combines TRBV28 with TRBJ2-3; D ambiguous. CDR3 length: 12 amino acids. Germline V gene data show CDR1 as MDHEN and CDR2 as SYDVKM. Trimming removed 2 bases from V and 6 bases from J, with 6 bases in between. CDR3 coding DNA: TGTGCCAGCAGTTTACCCCGCGATACGCAGTATTTT. Its translation: CASSLPRDTQYF.